What follows is one T cell receptor (beta chain) and its context. This entry belongs to a study of control samples from healthy donors and cancer patients. Assay: immunoSEQ multiplex PCR; the TCRdb copy retains only in-frame clones and omits some. This sample has about 150,000 clones; 91% occur once, and the top ten carry 2% to 2.5%. This CDR3 is 15 amino acids long. Germline loops: CDR1 MNHEY, CDR2 SVGAGI. Trimming shortened V by 2 bases and J by 7 bases, and 15 bases separated the two germline ends. The sequencing input was blood. The J gene is TRBJ2-1, the V gene TRBV6-5; D may be TRBD2 (7 bases). The TCR sequence derives from a woman aged 40 to 50 in good health. This chain's CDR3 is CASSYGGGVRNEQFF. In DNA, the CDR3 is TGTGCCAGCAGTTACGGCGGGGGCGTTAGGAATGAGCAGTTCTTC.